This record looks at one T cell receptor (beta chain) sequence and its context. In the PCR, 60 Vbeta and 13 Jbeta primers were used. TCRdb's table, derived via immunoSEQ multiplex PCR, lists solely in-frame clones and lacks some. This sample carries about 130,000 clones, around 80% of them seen once, and the ten largest clones take 2%. This entry is derived from a study of cytomegalovirus exposure and HLA in healthy donors. Germline V gives CDR1 LNHDA, CDR2 SQIVND (reference sequence). This CDR3 is built from 16 residues. V was clipped by 6 bases and J by 2 bases; unmatched bases: 11. This chain uses TRBV19 with TRBJ2-5, with 8 bases that match TRBD1. The sequenced sample consisted of PBMCs. The source is a man between 18 and 29 years old in good health and CMV-seronegative. DNA for the CDR3: TGTGCCAGTAGCGAGGATAAGAGGACAGGGCAAGAGACCCAGTACTTC. Amino acids: CASSEDKRTGQETQYF.